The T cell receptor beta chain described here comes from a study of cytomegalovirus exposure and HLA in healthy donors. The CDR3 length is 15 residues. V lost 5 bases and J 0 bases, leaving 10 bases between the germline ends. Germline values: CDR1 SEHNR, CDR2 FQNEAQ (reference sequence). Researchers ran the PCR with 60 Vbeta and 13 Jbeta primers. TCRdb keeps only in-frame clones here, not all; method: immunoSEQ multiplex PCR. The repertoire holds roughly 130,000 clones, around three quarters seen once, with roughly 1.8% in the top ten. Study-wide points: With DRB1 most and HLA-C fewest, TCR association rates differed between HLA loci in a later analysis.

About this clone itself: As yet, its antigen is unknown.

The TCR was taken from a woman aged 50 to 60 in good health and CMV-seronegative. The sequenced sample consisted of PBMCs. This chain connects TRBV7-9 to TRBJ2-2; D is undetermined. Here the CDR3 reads CASSPYTANTGELFF. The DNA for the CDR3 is TGTGCCAGCAGCCCTTACACAGCGAACACCGGGGAGCTGTTTTTT.